This TCR beta chain was captured in a study of control samples from healthy donors and cancer patients. On this clone itself: The junction and the germline gene differ at one end; a read error may be behind it.

TCRdb keeps only in-frame clones here, not all; method: immunoSEQ multiplex PCR. The data hold around 80,000 clones, with about nine tenths observed a single time. The TCR sequence derives from a man aged 50-59 years in good health. The source material was blood.

The CDR3 region has the DNA TGTGCCAGCAGCTTGAACAGGGAAATAGCCTTC. Amino acid sequence: CASSLNREIAF. The V and J genes are TRBV5-6 and TRBJ1-2, with D possibly being TRBD1 (6 bases). From germline, CDR1 is SGHDT and CDR2 YYEEEE. This CDR3 is built from 11 residues. Drawing the rest from reference TRBV5-6 and TRBJ1-2, the complete variable domain is DAGVTQSPTHLIKTRGQQVTLRCSPKSGHDTVSWYQQALGQGPQFIFQYYEEEERQRGNFPDRFSGHQFPNYSSELNVNALLLGDSALYLCASSLNREIAFGSGTRLTVV.